A single sample gave rise to the 9 T cell receptor beta chains below, sequenced in a study of OX40 agonist ivuxolimab in advanced cancers. Clones were sequenced by immunoSEQ multiplex PCR, and TCRdb holds only the in-frame ones, with some missing. Of 94,000 or so clones listed, under 90% are singletons. This specimen consisted of CD4+ or CD8+ T cells sorted from blood, obtained in a trial of the OX40 agonist ivuxolimab. The receptors were sampled from an adult with an advanced solid tumor such as melanoma, head and neck, liver or kidney cancer.

The J gene is TRBJ2-7, the V gene TRBV11-1; 7 bases map to TRBD1. CDR1 is SGHAT and CDR2 is FQDESV in the germline V gene (reference sequence). V shed 3 bases, J shed 0 bases, and the junction held 2 bases outside the gene matches. The length of the CDR3 is 14 residues. CDR3 loop: CASSLDRFSYEQYF. CDR3 bases: TGTGCCAGCAGCTTGGACAGGTTCTCCTACGAGCAGTACTTC.

This chain links TRBV7-2 with TRBJ2-7, with D possibly being TRBD1 (7 bases). Between the trimmed V and J ends, which lost 5 bases and 1 base, there was a span of 15 bases. CDR1 SGHTA and CDR2 FQGNSA come from the germline V gene. The CDR3 has 15 residues. The CDR3 DNA reads TGTGCCAGCAGCCTCAGGGGGACTGGGTCCTACGAGCAGTACTTC. It specifies CASSLRGTGSYEQYF.

The chain joins TRBV19 to TRBJ2-1; TRBD1 aligns across 7 bases. This CDR3 region has 13 residues. From germline, CDR1 is LNHDA and CDR2 SQIVND (reference sequence). J gave up 4 bases and V 7 bases, and 4 bases lay outside the gene matches. The CDR3 bases are TGTGCCAGTAATACAGGGGAATACAATGAGCAGTTCTTC. Protein: CASNTGEYNEQFF.

The chain couples TRBV7-3 to TRBJ2-5, with D maybe TRBD2 (6 bases). The germline V and J ends were trimmed by 0 bases and 1 base, with 6 bases remaining between them. The CDR3 has 14 residues. Germline V gene lookup returns CDR1 SGHTA and CDR2 FQGTGA. For the CDR3, the DNA is TGTGCCAGCAGCTTAACGGGGGGCCAAGAGACCCAGTACTTC. Protein product: CASSLTGGQETQYF. The full variable domain, completed using reference TRBV7-3 and TRBJ2-5, is GAGVSQTPSNKVTEKGKYVELRCDPISGHTALYWYRQSLGQGPEFLIYFQGTGAADDSGLPNDRFFAVRPEGSVSTLKIQRTERGDSAVYLCASSLTGGQETQYFGPGTRLLVL.

This clone has only one observation. V and J are TRBV27 and TRBJ1-2; D remains ambiguous. Germline V gene lookup returns CDR1 MNHEY and CDR2 SMNVEV (reference sequence). The CDR3 consists of 14 residues. The germline V and J ends were trimmed by 5 bases and 1 base, with 11 bases remaining between them. CDR3 coding DNA: TGTGCCAGCAGTCCCTCCAGGTTTAACTATGGCTACACCTTC. Translation: CASSPSRFNYGYTF.

The CDR3 DNA sequence: TGTGCCAGCAGCTTAGGCCCAGATACGCAGTATTTT. Translation gives CASSLGPDTQYF. The genes are TRBV11-3 and TRBJ2-3; D unclear. CDR1 and CDR2 from the germline V gene are SGHNT and YENEEA. The germline V and J ends were trimmed by 1 base and 4 bases, with 3 bases remaining between them. The length of the CDR3 is 12 residues. Using reference TRBV11-3 and TRBJ2-3 for the parts outside the CDR3, the full variable domain is EAGVVQSPRYKIIEKKQPVAFWCNPISGHNTLYWYLQNLGQGPELLIRYENEEAVDDSQLPKDRFSAERLKGVDSTLKIQPAELGDSAVYLCASSLGPDTQYFGPGTRLTVL.

V is TRBV5-1 and J is TRBJ1-6; D remains ambiguous. V lost 0 bases and J lost 5, with 9 bases in between. The V gene's germline CDR1 is SGHRS and CDR2 YFSETQ. The CDR3 is 15 residues long. This CDR3 reads CASSLEGQDNSPLHF. The CDR3 bases are TGCGCCAGCAGCTTGGAGGGCCAGGATAATTCACCCCTCCACTTT.

The V gene is TRBV7-2, the J gene TRBJ2-3; D unclear. This CDR3 comprises 13 residues. Germline-derived CDR1 and CDR2 are SGHTA and FQGNSA. With 1 base removed from V and 4 bases from J, the gap between germline ends came to 6 bases. CDR3 in DNA: TGTGCCAGCAGCTTAGAAATCGCAGATACGCAGTATTTT. As protein: CASSLEIADTQYF.

The chain recombines TRBV5-6 with TRBJ1-3, with 10 bases aligning to TRBD1. CDR3 length: 14 residues. With 4 bases clipped from V and 8 bases from J, the junction kept 6 bases outside the gene matches. The germline CDR1 and CDR2 sequences are SGHDT and YYEEEE. CDR3 in amino acids: CASSPGQGRDTIYF. CDR3 nucleotide sequence: TGTGCCAGCAGCCCGGGACAGGGGCGTGACACCATATATTTT.